There are many counts of the clone carrying this TCR beta chain. This sample was included in a study of regulatory T cells in long-lasting Graves disease. The sample's time point: newly diagnosed GD, antithyroid drugs for less than 3 months. Generation of the TCR library employed RNA extracted from PBMCs. Sequencing libraries for TCR beta were prepared with iRepertoire HTBI primers and Arm-PCR of CDR3 regions. TCRdb redid the calling of the multiplex PCR reads with MiXCR, one entry per CDR3 protein. The table has roughly 410,000 distinct CDR3 sequences, 15% seen once. The sample was also reused in another study, on T cells in Graves' hyperthyroidism and ophthalmopathy.

The sequencing used peripheral blood mononuclear cells (PBMCs), collected at new diagnosis, from a patient treated with antithyroid drugs. The TCR comes from a woman aged 40 to 50 with Graves disease.

The CDR3: CASRTRAVPPYEQYF. CDR3 sequence (DNA): TGTGCCAGCAGGACAAGGGCTGTTCCTCCCTACGAGCAGTACTTC. J is TRBJ2-7 and V is TRBV6-4; D gene ambiguous. V lost 6 bases and J lost 2, with 17 bases in between. The CDR3 spans 15 residues. Per germline, CDR1 MRHNA and CDR2 SNTAGT.